The 10 T cell receptor beta chains given below trace back to one sample, sequenced in a study of blood T cells in healthy people across ages. A J-beta primer mix and a sample-barcoded 5' primer were used in a second PCR of roughly 7 to 12 cycles. TCRdb independently ran MiXCR on the 5' RACE reads; one entry per CDR3 protein. The table includes around 790,000 distinct CDR3 sequences, around two fifths detected once. The specimen sequenced was blood. The receptors derive from a man aged 55 to 70 in good health.

The CDR3 sequence: CASSLGQDQNTEAFF. In DNA form, the CDR3 reads TGTGCCAGCAGCTTAGGGCAGGACCAGAACACTGAAGCTTTCTTT. The gene calls are TRBV7-9 and TRBJ1-1; no clear D. Looked up from germline, CDR1 is SEHNR and CDR2 is FQNEAQ (reference sequence). The CDR3 is 15 residues long. V was cut by 1 base and J by 1 base, with 10 bases left in between.

Comment on this clonotype: One end of the junction is discordant with germline, which a read error may explain. The chain has TRBV29-1 and TRBJ2-7; perhaps D is TRBD1 or TRBD2 (5 bases each). The germline V gene has CDR1 SQVTM and CDR2 ANQGSEA. This CDR3 has 12 amino acids. The CDR3 DNA is TGCAGCGTTGGGGACGGCTCCTGCGAGCAGTACTTC. It encodes CSVGDGSCEQYF.

The J gene is TRBJ2-5, the V gene TRBV20-1, with 8 bases matching TRBD1. The DNA end is more similar to TRBJ2-7, so the J call may be wrong. Germline CDR1 and CDR2: DFQATT and SNEGSKA (reference sequence). The length of the CDR3 is 13 residues. The chain's CDR3 is CSAPPTGASEQYF. CDR3 nucleotides: TGCAGTGCCCCCCCGACAGGGGCGAGCGAGCAGTACTTC.

This rearrangement joins TRBV5-1 to TRBJ2-1, with TRBD2 as a possible D gene (6 bases). The CDR3 spans 14 residues. Between the trimmed V and J ends, which lost 4 bases and 6 bases, there was a span of 14 bases. The germline V gene has CDR1 SGHRS and CDR2 YFSETQ. CDR3 in DNA: TGCGCCAGCAGCCCGGGGGATGCTGTCAATGAGCAGTTCTTC. This translates into CASSPGDAVNEQFF.

The rearrangement uses TRBV28 and TRBJ2-1; the match to TRBD1 covers 11 bases. This CDR3 has 16 amino acids. The germline gives CDR1 MDHEN, CDR2 SYDVKM. The V segment lost 3 bases and the J segment 4 bases; nucleotides outside the gene matches: 5. Here the CDR3 reads CASSFGTGGMYNEQFF. CDR3 in DNA: TGTGCCAGCAGTTTCGGGACAGGGGGTATGTACAATGAGCAGTTCTTC.

Only a few counts were recorded for this clonotype. This chain uses TRBV13 with TRBJ2-7, with D possibly matching TRBD2 (6 bases). Trimming took 2 bases from V and 6 from J, leaving 17 bases between them. The CDR3 has 15 amino acids. Germline V CDR1 and CDR2: PRHDT, FYEKMQ (reference sequence). CDR3 loop: CASSLWGTGDGEQYF. In DNA form, the CDR3 reads TGTGCCAGCAGCTTATGGGGGACTGGGGATGGCGAGCAGTACTTC.

The rearrangement uses TRBV29-1 and TRBJ2-7; D not resolved. Germline CDR1 SQVTM, CDR2 ANQGSEA. The CDR3 is 12 amino acids. V was trimmed by 3 bases and J by 7 bases, leaving 13 bases between them. This CDR3 reads CSVENRRDEQYF. The CDR3 DNA reads as TGCAGCGTTGAGAACCGAAGGGATGAGCAGTACTTC.

This clonotype was observed a few times. This chain joins TRBV5-6 and TRBJ1-5; D perhaps matches TRBD1 (6 bases). Germline V lookup: CDR1 SGHDT, CDR2 YYEEEE. V lost 3 bases and J 5 bases, leaving 27 bases between the germline ends. This CDR3 is 19 amino acids long. CDR3 region: CASSSGGRQVRLYDQPQHF. CDR3 DNA: TGTGCCAGCAGCTCGGGGGGTAGACAGGTCCGGTTATACGATCAGCCCCAGCATTTT.

The chain uses TRBV27 and TRBJ2-7; D is unclear. This CDR3 is 13 amino acids long. Germline V CDR1 and CDR2: MNHEY, SMNVEV (reference sequence). Trimming took 5 bases from V and 2 from J, leaving 10 bases between them. The CDR3 loop reads CASSVNVAYEQYF. DNA of the CDR3: TGTGCCAGCAGTGTAAACGTAGCCTACGAGCAGTACTTC.

J is TRBJ2-5 and V is TRBV27, with D perhaps given as TRBD1 or TRBD2 (6 bases each). The J call could be wrong; TRBJ2-7 is a better fit for the DNA end. The CDR3 has 15 residues. Germline CDR1 and CDR2: MNHEY and SMNVEV (reference sequence). The CDR3 DNA follows: TGTGCCAGCTCCTTCGGGGGCAGTCCTCCCTACGAGCAGTACTTC. Residues: CASSFGGSPPYEQYF.